This TCR beta chain was documented in a study of glioma-infiltrating T cells after dendritic cell vaccination. Sample time point: after dendritic cell vaccination, including at tumor progression/relapse. This clone turned up a few times. TCRdb keeps only in-frame clones here, not all; method: immunoSEQ multiplex PCR. The data hold 90,000 or so clones, with roughly 77% observed a single time. Trimming cost V 10 bases and J 3 bases, with 19 bases left between them. CDR1 is LNHDA and CDR2 is SQIVND in the germline V gene (reference sequence). This CDR3 comprises 14 residues. The sequencing used blood, collected after dendritic cell vaccination. This sequence joins TRBV19 and TRBJ2-7; possibly TRBD1 for D (8 bases). This receptor was obtained from a human donor with glioblastoma. CDR3 residues: CATRATGEGYEQYF. The DNA of the CDR3 is TGTGCCACTAGGGCGACAGGGGAGGGCTACGAGCAGTACTTC.